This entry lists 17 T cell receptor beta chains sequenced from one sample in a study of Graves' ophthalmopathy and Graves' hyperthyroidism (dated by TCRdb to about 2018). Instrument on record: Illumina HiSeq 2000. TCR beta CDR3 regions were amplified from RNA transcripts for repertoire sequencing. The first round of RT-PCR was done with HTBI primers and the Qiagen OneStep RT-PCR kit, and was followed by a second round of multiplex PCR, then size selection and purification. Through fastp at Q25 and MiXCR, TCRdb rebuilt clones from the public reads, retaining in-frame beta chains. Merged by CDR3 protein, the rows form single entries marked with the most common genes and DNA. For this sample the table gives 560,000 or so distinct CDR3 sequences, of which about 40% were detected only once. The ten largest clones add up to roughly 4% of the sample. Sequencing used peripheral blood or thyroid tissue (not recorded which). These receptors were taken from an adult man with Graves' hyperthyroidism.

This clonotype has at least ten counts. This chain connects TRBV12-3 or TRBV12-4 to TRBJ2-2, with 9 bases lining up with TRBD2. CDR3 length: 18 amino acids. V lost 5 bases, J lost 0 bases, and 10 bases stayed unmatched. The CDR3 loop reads CASSAPKRTSANTGELFF. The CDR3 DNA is TGTGCCAGCAGTGCCCCAAAAAGGACTAGCGCGAACACCGGGGAGCTGTTTTTT.

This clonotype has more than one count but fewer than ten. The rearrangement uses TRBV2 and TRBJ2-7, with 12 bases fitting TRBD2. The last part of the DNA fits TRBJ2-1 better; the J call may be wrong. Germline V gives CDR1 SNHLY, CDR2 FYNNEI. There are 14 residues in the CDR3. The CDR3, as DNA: TGTGCCAGCACTCTAGCGGGAGGGCCCGGGGAGCAGTTCTTC. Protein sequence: CASTLAGGPGEQFF.

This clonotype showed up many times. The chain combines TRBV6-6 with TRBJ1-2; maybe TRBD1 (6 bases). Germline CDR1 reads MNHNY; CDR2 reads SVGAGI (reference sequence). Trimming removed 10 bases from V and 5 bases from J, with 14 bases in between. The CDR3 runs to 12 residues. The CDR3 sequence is CATLGHPYGYTF. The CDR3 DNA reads TGTGCCACATTGGGACACCCGTATGGCTACACCTTC.

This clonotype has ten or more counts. The CDR3 here is CASSLEGQGYEQYF. DNA of the CDR3: TGTGCCAGCAGCTTGGAGGGCCAGGGGTACGAGCAGTACTTC. The J gene is TRBJ2-7, the V gene TRBV5-8, with a possible D match to TRBD1 (6 bases). Trimming took off 0 bases at V and 4 bases at J, with 11 bases between the two ends. Per the germline V gene, CDR1 is SGHTS and CDR2 is YDEGEE. This CDR3 comprises 14 residues.

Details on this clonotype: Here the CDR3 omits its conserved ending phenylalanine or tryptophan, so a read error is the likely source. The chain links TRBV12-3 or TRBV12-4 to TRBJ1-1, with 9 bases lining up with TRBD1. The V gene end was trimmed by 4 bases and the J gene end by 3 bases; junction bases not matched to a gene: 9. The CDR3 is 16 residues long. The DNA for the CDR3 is TGTGCCAGCAGTTCCCACCTACAGGGGGCTTACACTGAAGCTTTCCTT. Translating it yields CASSSHLQGAYTEAFL.

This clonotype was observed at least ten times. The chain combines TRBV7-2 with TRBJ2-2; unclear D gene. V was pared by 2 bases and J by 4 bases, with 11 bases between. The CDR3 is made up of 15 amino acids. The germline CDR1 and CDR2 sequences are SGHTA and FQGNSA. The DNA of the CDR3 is TGTGCCAGCAGCTTATTGGGCTCGGGCACCGGGGAGCTGTTTTTT. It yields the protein CASSLLGSGTGELFF.

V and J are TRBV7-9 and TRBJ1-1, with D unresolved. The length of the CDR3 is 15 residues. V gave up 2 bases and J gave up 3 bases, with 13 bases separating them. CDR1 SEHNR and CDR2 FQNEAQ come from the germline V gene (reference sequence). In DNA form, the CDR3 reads TGTGCCAGCAGCTTATGGACTTACCCACACACTGAAGCTTTCTTT. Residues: CASSLWTYPHTEAFF.

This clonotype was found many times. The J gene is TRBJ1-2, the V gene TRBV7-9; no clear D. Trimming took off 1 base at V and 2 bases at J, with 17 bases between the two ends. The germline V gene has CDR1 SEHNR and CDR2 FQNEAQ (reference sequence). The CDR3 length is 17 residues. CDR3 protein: CASSLEQPDAGNYGYTF. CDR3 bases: TGTGCCAGCAGCTTAGAACAGCCTGACGCGGGGAACTATGGCTACACCTTC.

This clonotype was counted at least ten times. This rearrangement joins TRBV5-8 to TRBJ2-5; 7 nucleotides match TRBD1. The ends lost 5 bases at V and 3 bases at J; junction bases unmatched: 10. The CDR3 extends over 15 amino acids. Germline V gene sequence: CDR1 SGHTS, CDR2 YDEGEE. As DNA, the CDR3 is TGTGCCAGCAGTAGCACGAGGGGGCGCAAAGAGACCCAGTACTTC. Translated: CASSSTRGRKETQYF.

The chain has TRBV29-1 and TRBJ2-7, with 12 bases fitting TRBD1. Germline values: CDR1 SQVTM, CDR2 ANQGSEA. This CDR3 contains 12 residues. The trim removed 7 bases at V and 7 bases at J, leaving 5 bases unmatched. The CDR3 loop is CSAGTGGWEQYF. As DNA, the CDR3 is TGCAGCGCCGGGACAGGGGGCTGGGAGCAGTACTTC.

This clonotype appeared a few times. In DNA, the CDR3 is TGTGCCAGCAGCTTAGGAACTAGTGGCCGCCTCGGGAATGAGCAGTTCTTC. Protein: CASSLGTSGRLGNEQFF. V usage is TRBV7-9 and J usage is TRBJ2-1; possibly TRBD2 for D (5 bases). The CDR3 spans 17 residues. Deletions cut 1 base from V and 7 bases from J, with 20 bases between. CDR1 is SEHNR, CDR2 FQNEAQ, per germline (reference sequence).

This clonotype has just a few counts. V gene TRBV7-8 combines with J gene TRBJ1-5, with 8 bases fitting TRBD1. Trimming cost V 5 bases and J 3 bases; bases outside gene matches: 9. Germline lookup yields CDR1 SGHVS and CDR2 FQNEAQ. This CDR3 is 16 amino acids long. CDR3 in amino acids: CASSVSTGGINQPQHF. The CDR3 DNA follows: TGTGCCAGCAGCGTATCTACAGGGGGAATCAATCAGCCCCAGCATTTT.

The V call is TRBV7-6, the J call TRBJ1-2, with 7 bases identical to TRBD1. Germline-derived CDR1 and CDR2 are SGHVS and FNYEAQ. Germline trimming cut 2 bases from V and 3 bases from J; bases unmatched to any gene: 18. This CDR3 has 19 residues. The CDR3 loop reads CASSLLGTAFRASYYGYTF. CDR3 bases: TGTGCCAGCAGCTTACTAGGGACAGCCTTTCGGGCTTCTTACTATGGCTACACCTTC.

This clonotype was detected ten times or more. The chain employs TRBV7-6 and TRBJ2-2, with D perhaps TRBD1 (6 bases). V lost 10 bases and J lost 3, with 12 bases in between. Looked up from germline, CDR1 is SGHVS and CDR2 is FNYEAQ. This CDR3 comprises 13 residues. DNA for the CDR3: TGTGCCACCGCAGGGGTGGACACCGGGGAGCTGTTTTTT. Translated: CATAGVDTGELFF.

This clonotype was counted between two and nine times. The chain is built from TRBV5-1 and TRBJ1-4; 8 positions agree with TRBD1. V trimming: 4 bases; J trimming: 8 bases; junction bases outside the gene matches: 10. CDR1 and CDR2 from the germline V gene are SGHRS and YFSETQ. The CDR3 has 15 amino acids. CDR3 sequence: CASSSPGQGGEKLFF. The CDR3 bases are TGCGCCAGCAGCAGCCCCGGACAGGGTGGAGAAAAACTGTTTTTT.

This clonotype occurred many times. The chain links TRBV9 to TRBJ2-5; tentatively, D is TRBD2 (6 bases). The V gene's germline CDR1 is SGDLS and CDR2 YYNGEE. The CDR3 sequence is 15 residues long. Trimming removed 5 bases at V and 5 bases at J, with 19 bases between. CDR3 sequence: CASSRISGSGETQYF. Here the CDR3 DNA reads TGTGCCAGCAGTCGGATTAGCGGTTCTGGGGAGACCCAGTACTTC.

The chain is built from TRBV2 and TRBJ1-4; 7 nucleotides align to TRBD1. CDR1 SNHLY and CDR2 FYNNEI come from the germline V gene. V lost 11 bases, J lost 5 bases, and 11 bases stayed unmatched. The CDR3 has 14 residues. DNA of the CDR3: TGTGCCCAGAAGCTCCGGGACAGCAATGAAAAACTGTTTTTT. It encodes CAQKLRDSNEKLFF.